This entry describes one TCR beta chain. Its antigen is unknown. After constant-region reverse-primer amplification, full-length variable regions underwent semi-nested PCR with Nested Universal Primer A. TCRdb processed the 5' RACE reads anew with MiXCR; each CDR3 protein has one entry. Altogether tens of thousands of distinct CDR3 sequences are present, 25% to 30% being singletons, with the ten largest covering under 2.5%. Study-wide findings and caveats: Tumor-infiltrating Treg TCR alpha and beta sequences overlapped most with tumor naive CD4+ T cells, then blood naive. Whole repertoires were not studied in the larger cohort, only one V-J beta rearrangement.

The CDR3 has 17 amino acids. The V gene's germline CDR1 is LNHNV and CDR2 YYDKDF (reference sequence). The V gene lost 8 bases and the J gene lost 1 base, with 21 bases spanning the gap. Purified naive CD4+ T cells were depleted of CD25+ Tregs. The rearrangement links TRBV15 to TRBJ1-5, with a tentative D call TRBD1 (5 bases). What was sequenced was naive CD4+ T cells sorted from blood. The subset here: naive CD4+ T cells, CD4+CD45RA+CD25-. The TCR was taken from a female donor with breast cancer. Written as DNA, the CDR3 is TGTGCCACCTCAGCAGAAAGGGCAGGGAGGAGCAATCAGCCCCAGCATTTT. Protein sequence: CATSAERAGRSNQPQHF. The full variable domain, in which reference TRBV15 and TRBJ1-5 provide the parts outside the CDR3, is DAMVIQNPRYQVTQFGKPVTLSCSQTLNHNVMYWYQQKSSQAPKLLFHYYDKDFNNEADTPDNFQSRRPNTSFCFLDIRSPGLGDTAMYLCATSAERAGRSNQPQHFGDGTRLSIL.